What follows are 6 T cell receptor beta chains derived from one specimen sequenced in a study of identifying expanded T cells in peripheral blood. Only in-frame clones appear in the TCRdb table, and some are missing; sequencing was by immunoSEQ multiplex PCR. The sample includes 100,000 to 150,000 clones, approximately 86% seen only once; the top ten take around 8.2%. Sequencing input: blood. The receptors were gathered from a person aged 18 to 75 in good health.

The chain uses TRBV18 and TRBJ2-7; TRBD2 aligns across 7 bases. CDR1 and CDR2 from the germline V gene are KGHSH and LQKENI. V shed 2 bases and J 0 bases; nucleotides not matched to a gene: 4. The CDR3 totals 15 residues. The CDR3, as DNA: TGTGCCAGCTCACCAGGGAGGGTGGACTCCTACGAGCAGTACTTC. It codes for CASSPGRVDSYEQYF.

This chain connects TRBV9 to TRBJ2-3; D gene unclear. CDR1 and CDR2 from the germline V gene are SGDLS and YYNGEE. The CDR3 loop spans 14 amino acids. The V and J ends lost 4 bases and 0 bases respectively, with 9 bases between them. The CDR3, as DNA: TGTGCCAGCAGCCCGATCGTCAGCACAGATACGCAGTATTTT. This codes for CASSPIVSTDTQYF.

The chain employs TRBV27 and TRBJ1-2, with TRBD1 matching over 7 bases. The CDR3 consists of 12 residues. The J segment lost 4 bases and the V segment lost 4 bases, leaving 0 bases of the junction unmatched. Per germline, CDR1 MNHEY and CDR2 SMNVEV (reference sequence). The CDR3 is CASSSGGYGYTF. The CDR3 DNA follows: TGTGCCAGCAGTTCAGGGGGCTATGGCTACACCTTC.

CDR3 sequence: CASSFRRAPATGELFF. CDR3 nucleotide sequence: TGTGCCAGCAGCTTTAGACGGGCCCCAGCCACCGGGGAGCTGTTTTTT. This chain links TRBV7-2 with TRBJ2-2; D gene ambiguous. The germline V and J ends were trimmed by 3 bases and 4 bases, with 15 bases remaining between them. Per germline, CDR1 SGHTA and CDR2 FQGNSA. The CDR3 spans 16 residues. Together with reference TRBV7-2 and TRBJ2-2, the CDR3 gives the full variable domain: GAGVSQSPSNKVTEKGKDVELRCDPISGHTALYWYRQSLGQGLEFLIYFQGNSAPDKSGLPSDRFSAERTGGSVSTLTIQRTQQEDSAVYLCASSFRRAPATGELFFGEGSRLTVL.

This chain joins TRBV6-5 and TRBJ2-2, with TRBD1 identical over 8 bases. Germline values: CDR1 MNHEY, CDR2 SVGAGI. The CDR3 spans 15 residues. V dropped 4 bases and J dropped 4; count of bases not matched to a gene: 5. The CDR3 region is CASSFQGARTGELFF. CDR3 sequence (DNA): TGTGCCAGCAGTTTCCAGGGGGCCCGCACCGGGGAGCTGTTTTTT.

This chain links TRBV6-5 with TRBJ2-1, with 12 nucleotides matching TRBD2. V lost 6 bases, J lost 7 bases, and 7 bases stayed unmatched. The CDR3 sequence is 15 residues long. Germline-derived CDR1 and CDR2 are MNHEY and SVGAGI. The CDR3 region is CASSPTSGRINEQFF. For the CDR3, the DNA is TGTGCCAGCAGCCCGACTAGCGGGAGAATTAATGAGCAGTTCTTC.